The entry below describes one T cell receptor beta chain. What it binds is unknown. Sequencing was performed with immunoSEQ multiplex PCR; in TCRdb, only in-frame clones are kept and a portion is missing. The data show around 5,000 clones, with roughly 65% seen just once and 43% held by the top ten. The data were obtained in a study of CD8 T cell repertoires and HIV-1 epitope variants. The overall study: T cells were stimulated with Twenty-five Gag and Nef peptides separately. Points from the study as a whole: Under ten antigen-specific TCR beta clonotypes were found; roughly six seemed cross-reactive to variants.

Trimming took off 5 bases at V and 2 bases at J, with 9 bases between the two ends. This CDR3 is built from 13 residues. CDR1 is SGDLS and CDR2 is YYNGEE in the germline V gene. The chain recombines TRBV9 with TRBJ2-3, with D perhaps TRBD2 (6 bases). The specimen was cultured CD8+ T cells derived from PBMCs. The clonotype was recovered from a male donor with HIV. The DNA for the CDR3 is TGTGCCAGCAGGGGACTCGCCACAGATACGCAGTATTTT. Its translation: CASRGLATDTQYF.